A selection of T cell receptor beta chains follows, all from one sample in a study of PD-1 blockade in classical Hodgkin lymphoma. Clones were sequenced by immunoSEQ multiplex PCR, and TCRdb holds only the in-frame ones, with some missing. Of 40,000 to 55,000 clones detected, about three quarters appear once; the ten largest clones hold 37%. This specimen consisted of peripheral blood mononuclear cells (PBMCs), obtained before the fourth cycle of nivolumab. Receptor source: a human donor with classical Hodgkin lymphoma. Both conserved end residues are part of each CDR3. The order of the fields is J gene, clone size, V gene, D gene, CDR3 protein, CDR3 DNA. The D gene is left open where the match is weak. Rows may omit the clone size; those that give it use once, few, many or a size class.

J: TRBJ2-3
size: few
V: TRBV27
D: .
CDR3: CASSRMGSTDTQYF
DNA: TGTGCCAGCAGCCGTATGGGAAGCACAGATACGCAGTATTTT

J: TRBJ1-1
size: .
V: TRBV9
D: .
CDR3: CASSAVGKTGSTEAFF
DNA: TGTGCCAGCAGCGCAGTAGGAAAAACAGGGAGCACTGAAGCTTTCTTT

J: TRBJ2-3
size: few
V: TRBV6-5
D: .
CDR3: CASKGRDYYTDTQYF
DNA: TGTGCCAGCAAAGGACGGGATTATTACACAGATACGCAGTATTTT

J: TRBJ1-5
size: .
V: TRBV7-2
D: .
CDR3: CASSSFGVDQPQHF
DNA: TGTGCCAGCAGCTCCTTTGGGGTGGATCAGCCCCAGCATTTT

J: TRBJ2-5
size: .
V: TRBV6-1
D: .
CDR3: CASSERIETQYF
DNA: TGTGCCAGCAGTGAAAGGATCGAGACCCAGTACTTC

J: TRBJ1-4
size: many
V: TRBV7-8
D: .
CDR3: CASSPQFSTATNEKLFF
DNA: TGTGCCAGCAGCCCTCAGTTTTCAACTGCAACTAATGAAAAACTGTTTTTT

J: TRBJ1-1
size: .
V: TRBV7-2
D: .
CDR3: CASSLAGGTTEAFF
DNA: TGTGCCAGCAGCTTAGCGGGGGGCACCACTGAAGCTTTCTTT

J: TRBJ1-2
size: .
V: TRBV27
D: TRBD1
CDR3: CASSLSGTEDYGYTF
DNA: TGTGCCAGCAGTTTATCCGGGACAGAAGACTATGGCTACACCTTC

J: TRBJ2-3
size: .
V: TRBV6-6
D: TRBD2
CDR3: CASSSASGGSADTQYF
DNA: TGTGCCAGCAGTTCGGCTAGCGGGGGGTCCGCAGATACGCAGTATTTT

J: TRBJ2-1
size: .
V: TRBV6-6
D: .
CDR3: CASTWGVNEQFF
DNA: TGTGCCAGCACTTGGGGGGTAAATGAGCAGTTCTTC

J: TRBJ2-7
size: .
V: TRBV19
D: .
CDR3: CASSTTGPGEQYF
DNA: TGTGCCAGTAGTACGACAGGTCCAGGCGAGCAGTACTTC

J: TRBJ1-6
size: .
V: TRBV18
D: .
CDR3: CASSAEGGNNSPLHF
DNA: TGTGCCAGCTCAGCCGAGGGGGGTAATAATTCACCCCTCCACTTT

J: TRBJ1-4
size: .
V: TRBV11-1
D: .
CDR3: CASSPSSLEKLFF
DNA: TGTGCCAGCAGCCCCTCGTCCCTTGAAAAACTGTTTTTT

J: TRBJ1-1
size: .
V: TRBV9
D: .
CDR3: CASSGGPTNTEAFF
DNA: TGTGCCAGCAGCGGGGGACCGACGAACACTGAAGCTTTCTTT

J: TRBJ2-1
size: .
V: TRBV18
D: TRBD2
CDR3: CASSPPSLASGGRSYNEQFF
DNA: TGTGCCAGCTCACCACCGTCGTTAGCTAGCGGGGGTCGGTCCTACAATGAGCAGTTCTTC

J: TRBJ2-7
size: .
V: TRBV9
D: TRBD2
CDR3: CASSVGAGEYEQYF
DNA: TGTGCCAGCAGCGTAGGGGCGGGAGAGTACGAGCAGTACTTC

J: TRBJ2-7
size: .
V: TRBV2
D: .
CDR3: CASSEPRGAGAEQYF
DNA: TGTGCCAGCAGTGAACCGCGTGGGGCAGGGGCCGAGCAGTACTTC

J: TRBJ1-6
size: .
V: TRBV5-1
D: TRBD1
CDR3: CASSPGTGSSPLHF
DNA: TGCGCCAGCAGCCCCGGGACAGGCTCTTCACCCCTCCACTTT

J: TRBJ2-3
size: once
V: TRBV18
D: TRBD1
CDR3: CASSPPGTGRTDTQYF
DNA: TGTGCCAGCTCACCCCCAGGGACAGGGAGGACAGATACGCAGTATTTT

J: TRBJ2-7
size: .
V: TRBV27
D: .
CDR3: CASSAVSSSYEQYF
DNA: TGTGCCAGCAGTGCAGTTTCGAGCTCCTACGAGCAGTACTTC

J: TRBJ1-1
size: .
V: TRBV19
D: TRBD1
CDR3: CASTLTGLAFF
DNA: TGTGCCAGTACCCTGACAGGGTTAGCTTTCTTT

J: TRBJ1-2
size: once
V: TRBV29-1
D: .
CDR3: CSVTSGTALGYTF
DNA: TGCAGCGTGACGTCTGGGACGGCCCTTGGCTACACCTTC

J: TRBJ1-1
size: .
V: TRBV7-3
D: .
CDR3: CASSPNMNTEAFF
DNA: TGTGCCAGCAGCCCGAACATGAACACTGAAGCTTTCTTT

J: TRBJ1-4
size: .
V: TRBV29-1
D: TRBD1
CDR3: CSAQGAGEKLFF
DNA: TGCAGCGCACAGGGGGCCGGTGAAAAACTGTTTTTT

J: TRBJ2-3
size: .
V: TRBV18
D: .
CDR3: CASSPRDGDTQYF
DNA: TGTGCCAGCTCCCCACGAGATGGGGATACGCAGTATTTT

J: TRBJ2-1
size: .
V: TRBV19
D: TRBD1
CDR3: CASKIGGQAYNEQFF
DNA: TGTGCCAGCAAAATAGGGGGACAGGCCTACAATGAGCAGTTCTTC

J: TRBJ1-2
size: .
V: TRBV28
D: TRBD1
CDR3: CASRTHFGQGTRGDYGYTF
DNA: TGTGCCAGCAGAACCCACTTCGGACAGGGAACTCGGGGTGACTATGGCTACACCTTC

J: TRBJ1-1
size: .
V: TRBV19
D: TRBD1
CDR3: CASSIGQGNTEAFF
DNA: TGTGCCAGTAGTATAGGACAGGGTAACACTGAAGCTTTCTTT

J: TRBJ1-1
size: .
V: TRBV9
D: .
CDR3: CASSVGPETEAFF
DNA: TGTGCCAGCAGCGTAGGACCGGAGACTGAAGCTTTCTTT

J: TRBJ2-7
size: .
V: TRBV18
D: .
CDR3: CASSPRPNTYEQYF
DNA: TGTGCCAGCTCACCCAGGCCCAACACCTACGAGCAGTACTTC

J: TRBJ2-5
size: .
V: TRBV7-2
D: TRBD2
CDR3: CASSPSGAQETQYF
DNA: TGTGCCAGCAGCCCAAGCGGGGCTCAAGAGACCCAGTACTTC

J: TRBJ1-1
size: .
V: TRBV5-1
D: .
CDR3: CASSYGRSEAFF
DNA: TGCGCCAGCAGCTACGGACGGAGTGAAGCTTTCTTT

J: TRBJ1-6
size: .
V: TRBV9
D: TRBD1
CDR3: CASSPQGGERNSPLHF
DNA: TGTGCCAGCAGCCCCCAGGGGGGGGAACGTAATTCACCCCTCCACTTT

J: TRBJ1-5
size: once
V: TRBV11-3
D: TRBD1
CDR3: CASSPNARRDREPQPQHF
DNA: TGTGCCAGCAGCCCCAATGCCCGCAGAGACAGGGAACCCCAGCCCCAGCATTTT

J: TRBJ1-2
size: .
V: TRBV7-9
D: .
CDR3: CASSLKGALGYTF
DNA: TGTGCCAGCAGCTTAAAAGGGGCTCTTGGCTACACCTTC

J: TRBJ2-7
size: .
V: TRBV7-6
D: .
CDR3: CASSLVQGEQYF
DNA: TGTGCCAGCTCACTCGTTCAGGGGGAGCAGTACTTC

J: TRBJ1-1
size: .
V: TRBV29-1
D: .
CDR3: CSVARVWTEAFF
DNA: TGCAGCGTTGCCAGGGTCTGGACTGAAGCTTTCTTT

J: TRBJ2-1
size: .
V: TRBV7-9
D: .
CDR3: CASSSDRERAGWNNEQFF
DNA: TGTGCCAGCAGCTCAGATAGGGAGCGGGCAGGCTGGAACAATGAGCAGTTCTTC

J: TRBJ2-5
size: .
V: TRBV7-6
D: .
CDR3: CASRAGSPQETQYF
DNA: TGTGCCAGCAGGGCAGGGTCCCCCCAAGAGACCCAGTACTTC